This TCR beta chain was profiled in a study of somatic mutations in cytotoxic T cells in rheumatoid arthritis. Only in-frame clones appear in the TCRdb table, and some are missing; sequencing was by immunoSEQ multiplex PCR. The sample contains several thousand clones, 79% of which appear only once. V was trimmed by 0 bases and J by 8 bases, leaving 22 bases between them. The CDR3 length is 17 residues. Germline V gene sequence: CDR1 WSHSY, CDR2 SAAADI. This clonotype originated in an adult with rheumatoid arthritis. The sequenced material came from CD8+ T cells sorted from blood. The gene calls are TRBV10-2 and TRBJ1-2; D is possibly TRBD1 (6 bases). DNA for the CDR3: TGCGCCAGCAGTGAGTCGTTGCAGGGCGGGGGGCGTCGGGGCTACACCTTC. Translated, it gives CASSESLQGGGRRGYTF.